Listed below are T cell receptor beta chains from one sample, sequenced in a study of cytomegalovirus exposure and HLA in healthy donors. Profiling relied on immunoSEQ multiplex PCR, and the TCRdb table lists in-frame clones only, not all of them. The profile covers some 200,000 clones, with 60% to 85% appearing a single time and about 3.1% taken by the ten largest. Sequenced material: PBMCs. The receptors shown here come from a female donor in good health and CMV-seronegative. Each CDR3 is given with its conserved first and last residue. Expanded clones get a size class; other rows say once, few or many, or leave the size out.

v_gene	j_gene	abundance	CDR3aa
TRBV30	TRBJ1-1	.	CACNRQGLNTEAFF
TRBV11-3	TRBJ2-3	.	CASSRALANEYTQYF
TRBV19	TRBJ2-2	.	CASRTGQLHTGELFF
TRBV2	TRBJ1-1	.	CASSWTGEYTEAFF
TRBV7-8	TRBJ2-3	.	CASSLGLGAGDTQYF
TRBV4-2	TRBJ1-4	few	CASSLTGTVNEKLFF
TRBV9	TRBJ1-2	once	CASSVGSGKDYGYTF
TRBV2	TRBJ2-5	.	CASSVQETQYF
TRBV27	TRBJ2-7	.	CASSLSMGQVSYEQYF
TRBV6-6	TRBJ2-1	.	CASSSQASDNEQFF